This T cell receptor beta chain is drawn from a study of cytotoxic CD8 clonotypes in ibrutinib-treated CLL (dated by TCRdb to the early 2020s). Background on the whole study: In this cohort, around 15 patients were treatment-naive and under 13 were relapsed/refractory, while some 18 had unmutated IGHV. On average, each sample yielded roughly 250,000 productive templates and 94,082 productive rearrangements. Every remission and progressive disease sample was obtained while ibrutinib was still being received by the patients. The response samples were drawn at a median of around eleven months into treatment, with a range of about 6 to 40 months. Cryopreserved peripheral blood mononuclear cells were collected before treatment, at response, and at either disease progression or sustained remission. Longitudinal samples were available for about 30% of the 86 trial participants. Partial responses were observed in about 25 patients and complete responses in 2; after a median follow-up of 68 months, remission was maintained in 14 patients and progression was observed in some 12. On the study overall, not on this receptor specifically: Public clonotypes were rare and either contracted or stayed stable during treatment, and the rise in clonality at ibrutinib response reflected the expansion of private clonotypes. Baseline clonality exceeded that of age-matched healthy donors and correlated strongly with circulating CD8+ T-cell counts. Sampling times were not matched between sustained-remission and progressing patients, and lymph node repertoires were not studied. Clonality rose at ibrutinib response, remained stable during sustained remission, and dropped back toward baseline at progression.

The goal of deep resolution MiSeq sequencing was a depth between 1 in 1 million and 1 in 200,000 T cells, and coverage averaged 10x per clonotype. The immunoSEQ hsTCRB Kit was used to generate TCR beta libraries. The study's processing was this. Data were analyzed with ImmunoSEQ Data Assistant and ImmunoSEQ Analyzer, with V, D and J genes assigned per IMGT definitions. Clonality, with values ranging from 0 to 1, was calculated as one minus the normalized Shannon entropy of productive rearrangement frequencies. Public clonotype analysis was restricted to overrepresented clonotypes comprising at least 0.05% of each patient's repertoire. Thirteen age-matched healthy donor repertoires from immuneACCESS were used as controls for clonality. This is the immuneACCESS table as TCRdb keeps it, with only in-frame sequences that have V and J called. A part of the clones is gone; compared with another copy, unresolved V genes explain less than half, and the rest is unexplained. The V and J calls and the clone size are those of that table, but D and trimming were determined from the DNA. For this sample there are tens of thousands of clones; 68% appear just once. The ten largest clones take up 25% to 30% of the sample.

What the time point label conveys for this sample: roughly 2 years on ibrutinib. For TCR beta library preparation, approximately 2 micrograms of genomic DNA was extracted from cryopreserved PBMCs. Longitudinal blood samples from CLL patients on ibrutinib monotherapy underwent high-throughput TCR beta sequencing. Patients were enrolled in a phase 2 open-label single-center ibrutinib monotherapy trial. A word on this clone: It lacks a known antigen. Per-base qualities were not stored, and no clone one base away is much larger.

Sequenced here: PBMCs, sampled after 24 months of ibrutinib treatment. This sequence originates from a human donor with chronic lymphocytic leukemia.

The DNA reads TGTGCCAGCAGCGTAGACATGGTGTGGCGGGGGGGATACAATGAGCAGTTCTTC. It translates to CASSVDMVWRGGYNEQFF. Recombination joined TRBV9 with TRBJ2-1; the junction holds 9 bases that match TRBD2. Including the terminal cysteine and phenylalanine, the CDR3 comprises 18 residues. Of the read, only the CDR3 DNA is kept; its 54 bases are in frame from base 1. From the germline V gene, CDR1 is SGDLS and CDR2 is YYNGEE. The V end gives up 0 bases and the J end 4 bases, leaving 11 bases in the junction not matched to a gene.